Below, 9 T cell receptor beta chains from the same sample are listed, as sequenced in a study of T cell responses to AZD1222 COVID-19 vaccine. Only in-frame clones appear in the TCRdb table, and some are missing; sequencing was by immunoSEQ multiplex PCR. The table has 150,000 to 180,000 clones, around 90% seen once. Here the sequenced sample was peripheral blood, taken on day 0 of AZD1222 vaccination. The receptors originated from an adult in good health.

The J gene is TRBJ1-5, the V gene TRBV19; 7 bases are a match to TRBD1. Germline V gene sequence: CDR1 LNHDA, CDR2 SQIVND (reference sequence). Trimming removed 7 bases from V and 7 bases from J; junction bases left unmatched: 13. The CDR3 has 15 amino acids. CDR3 sequence: CASTRDRASSQPQHF. The CDR3 DNA sequence: TGTGCCAGTACCAGGGACAGAGCCTCTTCACAGCCCCAGCATTTT.

This chain uses TRBV29-1 with TRBJ2-5, with 7 positions matching TRBD1. CDR3 length equals 13 residues. Germline V gene sequence: CDR1 SQVTM, CDR2 ANQGSEA. J was trimmed by 5 bases and V by 7 bases; bases with no gene match: 10. CDR3 nucleotide sequence: TGCAGCGCCCTTAGGGGGCTAGGGGAGACCCAGTACTTC. It is translated as CSALRGLGETQYF.

This sequence joins TRBV6-2 or TRBV6-3 and TRBJ2-7, with D unclear. Trimming removed 4 bases at V and 0 bases at J, with 19 bases between. Germline values: CDR1 MNHEY, CDR2 SVGEGT. CDR3 length equals 17 residues. CDR3 sequence reads: CASSFATSPVISYEQYF. CDR3 DNA sequence: TGTGCCAGCAGTTTTGCCACAAGCCCTGTTATCTCCTACGAGCAGTACTTC.

V gene TRBV6-5 combines with J gene TRBJ1-2; D is uncertain. The CDR3 is 13 amino acids. Trimming removed 3 bases at V and 7 bases at J, with 12 bases between. Germline CDR1 reads MNHEY; CDR2 reads SVGAGI. CDR3 amino acids: CASSYSAEIGYTF. CDR3 nucleotides: TGTGCCAGCAGTTATTCCGCGGAGATTGGCTACACCTTC.

The V and J genes are TRBV6-5 and TRBJ1-1; TRBD1 aligns across 12 bases. This CDR3 has 15 residues. CDR1 MNHEY and CDR2 SVGAGI come from the germline V gene. V shed 6 bases, J shed 1 base, and the junction held 3 bases outside the gene matches. The DNA for the CDR3 is TGTGCCAGCAGGGGACAGGGGGCTGGGAACACTGAAGCTTTCTTT. As protein: CASRGQGAGNTEAFF.

The chain joins TRBV10-3 to TRBJ2-6; D may be TRBD1 (5 bases). Trimming left V 2 bases short and J 1 base short, with 9 bases between. This CDR3 has 16 residues. Germline-derived CDR1 and CDR2 are ENHRY and SYGVKD. CDR3 loop: CAISETAGSGANVLTF. CDR3 nucleotides: TGTGCCATCAGTGAGACTGCAGGGTCTGGGGCCAACGTCCTGACTTTC.

The CDR3 bases are TGTGCCAGCAGCCAAGGTTGGGCGGGCTCCTACGAGCAGTACTTC. This gives the protein CASSQGWAGSYEQYF. The chain employs TRBV3-1 (or the pseudogene TRBV3-2) and TRBJ2-7; tentative D call: TRBD2 (5 bases). Per the germline V gene, CDR1 is LGHDT and CDR2 is YNNKEL (reference sequence). This CDR3 comprises 15 residues. V lost 1 base and J lost 0, with 10 bases in between.

V is TRBV5-1 and J is TRBJ2-3; the match to TRBD2 covers 8 bases. Germline values: CDR1 SGHRS, CDR2 YFSETQ. The CDR3 consists of 16 residues. J gave up 2 bases and V 0 bases, and 5 bases lay outside the gene matches. This CDR3 is CASSLAGGGLTDTQYF. In DNA form, the CDR3 reads TGCGCCAGCAGCTTGGCCGGCGGGGGGCTCACAGATACGCAGTATTTT. Full variable domain (remainder filled in from reference TRBV5-1 and TRBJ2-3): KAGVTQTPRYLIKTRGQQVTLSCSPISGHRSVSWYQQTPGQGLQFLFEYFSETQRNKGNFPGRFSGRQFSNSRSEMNVSTLELGDSALYLCASSLAGGGLTDTQYFGPGTRLTVL.

The rearrangement uses TRBV2 and TRBJ2-1, with 7 bases identical to TRBD2. V lost 8 bases to trimming and J lost 4 bases; unmatched junction nucleotides: 5. Germline V gene data show CDR1 as SNHLY and CDR2 as FYNNEI. The CDR3 is made up of 13 amino acids. CDR3 amino acids: CASEPSGYNEQFF. The CDR3 region has the DNA TGTGCCAGCGAGCCTAGCGGTTACAATGAGCAGTTCTTC.